The 28 T cell receptor beta chains presented below share a single source sample, sequenced in a study of metastatic and nonmetastatic thyroid tumors. From the PCR reads, TCRdb re-called clones with MiXCR. The data contain about 16,000 clones, approximately 31% of them seen just once; the ten biggest clones take up more than 9%. Patients were all untreated before their thyroid surgery. The sequencing input was blood. The receptors were gathered from a female donor with papillary thyroid cancer or a benign thyroid nodule (not recorded which). Some clones in this sample may be carry-over from other donors' samples.

This clone was observed many times. The chain employs TRBV5-6 and TRBJ1-1; TRBD1 agrees at 11 bases. Germline V CDR1 and CDR2: SGHDT, YYEEEE. J was trimmed by 5 bases and V by 4 bases; bases with no gene match: 7. The CDR3 is 15 amino acids. The CDR3 bases are TGTGCCAGCAGCCCACTGGGGACAGGGGGGACTGAAGCTTTCTTT. It yields the protein CASSPLGTGGTEAFF.

This clone was observed at least ten times. CDR3 nucleotide sequence: TGTGCCAGCAGGCGGGGGGGGTTGGTTTCACCCCTCCACTTT. It codes for CASRRGGLVSPLHF. The chain uses TRBV6-4 and TRBJ1-6, with D possibly being TRBD1 (5 bases). The germline V gene has CDR1 MRHNA and CDR2 SNTAGT. Trimming removed 6 bases from V and 9 bases from J, with 15 bases in between. This CDR3 has 14 amino acids.

This clone turned up a few times. The rearrangement uses TRBV11-3 and TRBJ2-7, with TRBD1 matching over 7 bases. V gave up 5 bases and J gave up 3 bases; unmatched junction bases: 7. The CDR3 covers 14 residues. Germline V gives CDR1 SGHNT, CDR2 YENEEA. CDR3 bases: TGTGCCAGCAGCCACCGACAGGGCCGCTACGAGCAGTACTTC. Translation gives CASSHRQGRYEQYF.

This clone has just a few counts. The chain employs TRBV6-1 and TRBJ1-5, with D possibly being TRBD1 (6 bases). Between the trimmed V and J ends, which lost 2 bases and 6 bases, there was a span of 14 bases. Germline V gene data show CDR1 as MNHNS and CDR2 as SASEGT. CDR3 length: 15 residues. The CDR3 sequence: CASSEKYRDGQPQHF. The DNA of the CDR3 is TGTGCCAGCAGTGAAAAATACAGGGATGGTCAGCCCCAGCATTTT.

This clone was counted a few times. A single base separates this from a much larger clone, so it may be a read error. The V gene is TRBV3-1, the J gene TRBJ2-5; the D call may be TRBD1 or TRBD2 (6 bases each). CDR3 size: 16 residues. Germline values: CDR1 LGHDT, CDR2 YNNKEL (reference sequence). CDR3 region: CVSSPFSGGVAETQYF. The CDR3, as DNA: TGTGTCAGCAGCCCCTTTTCCGGGGGCGTGGCAGAGACCCAGTACTTC.

This clone counts as medium-sized (0.01 to 0.1%). The rearrangement links TRBV2 to TRBJ2-1; D is tentatively TRBD1 or TRBD2 (6 bases each). CDR3 size: 13 residues. Trimming removed 7 bases at V and 8 bases at J, with 15 bases between. Germline V CDR1 and CDR2: SNHLY, FYNNEI. This CDR3 is CASITGASDEQFF. The CDR3 coding sequence is TGTGCCAGCATAACGGGGGCGTCCGATGAGCAGTTCTTC.

Points on this clone: The junction and the germline gene differ at one end; a read error may be behind it. The chain recombines TRBV19 with TRBJ2-2; 11 nucleotides agree with TRBD2. This CDR3 region has 17 residues. Germline-derived CDR1 and CDR2 are LNHDA and SQIVND (reference sequence). In DNA form, the CDR3 reads TGTTCCAGTAGCCTAGCGGGGGGCCTTCCGAAAACCTGGGAGCTGTTTTTT. Translation: CSSSLAGGLPKTWELFF.

This clone has ten or more counts. J is TRBJ2-1 and V is TRBV9; possible D gene TRBD2, 5 bases. The CDR3 spans 12 residues. Germline loops: CDR1 SGDLS, CDR2 YYNGEE. Trimming stripped 5 bases from V and 3 bases from J, with 6 bases between. The CDR3 coding sequence is TGTGCCAGCAGTGGGAGCTACAATGAGCAGTTCTTC. It codes for CASSGSYNEQFF.

The chain carries TRBV6-6 and TRBJ1-2, with D uncertain. Germline loops: CDR1 MNHNY, CDR2 SVGAGI (reference sequence). The CDR3 consists of 13 residues. V was trimmed by 5 bases and J by 0 bases, leaving 7 bases between them. CDR3 DNA: TGTGCCAGCAGTACGCTAGCTAACTATGGCTACACCTTC. The encoded protein is CASSTLANYGYTF.

This clone was observed many times. This clone may be a read error of a much larger clone one base away. J is TRBJ1-2 and V is TRBV4-1, with a tentative D call TRBD1 (5 bases). This CDR3 is 16 amino acids long. In germline, CDR1 is MGHRA, CDR2 YSYEKL. DNA of the CDR3: TGCGCCAGCAGCCAATCGTGGCAGGGTACTAACTATGGCCACACCTTC. Translated: CASSQSWQGTNYGHTF.

V and J are TRBV30 and TRBJ1-2; D perhaps matches TRBD1 (5 bases). Looked up from germline, CDR1 is GTSNPN and CDR2 is SVGIG (reference sequence). V dropped 0 bases and J dropped 4 bases, with 9 bases sitting between them. There are 13 residues in the CDR3. CDR3 in amino acids: CAWSVGHLYGYTF. The CDR3 nucleotides are TGTGCCTGGAGTGTAGGACACCTCTATGGCTACACCTTC.

The J gene is TRBJ1-5, the V gene TRBV28; maybe TRBD1 (6 bases). CDR1 and CDR2 (germline): MDHEN, SYDVKM. With 1 base removed from V and 2 bases from J, the gap between germline ends came to 12 bases. The CDR3 runs 16 residues. The CDR3 protein is CASSLSPRGRNQPQHF. The CDR3 DNA reads as TGTGCCAGCAGTTTATCCCCCAGGGGTCGCAATCAGCCCCAGCATTTT.

V gene TRBV6-2 or TRBV6-3 combines with J gene TRBJ2-5; D gene ambiguous. The V end was cut by 4 bases, the J end by 0 bases, with 9 bases between. Germline CDR1 reads MNHEY; CDR2 reads SVGEGT. The CDR3 is 14 amino acids. This chain's CDR3 is CASSSAGNQETQYF. CDR3 DNA sequence: TGTGCCAGCAGTTCCGCAGGTAACCAAGAGACCCAGTACTTC.

There are many counts of this clone. The chain has TRBV3-1 and TRBJ2-5; D might be TRBD1 (7 bases). Germline V CDR1 and CDR2: LGHDT, YNNKEL (reference sequence). The V and J ends lost 4 bases and 2 bases respectively, with 17 bases between them. The CDR3 is 16 amino acids. The CDR3 sequence: CASSRQGRGRQETQYF. CDR3 in DNA: TGTGCCAGCAGCCGACAGGGTCGGGGGCGACAAGAGACCCAGTACTTC.

This clone was observed a handful of times. The chain combines TRBV12-3 or TRBV12-4 with TRBJ1-2, with D maybe TRBD1 (5 bases). Trimming took off 1 base at V and 8 bases at J, with 5 bases between the two ends. CDR3 length: 11 residues. The CDR3: CASSLGTGYTF. CDR3 nucleotide sequence: TGTGCCAGCAGTTTAGGGACAGGCTACACCTTC.

Relative to its sample, this clone is medium-sized. V usage is TRBV6-2 or TRBV6-3 and J usage is TRBJ2-2; 7 nucleotides line up with TRBD2. Germline V gene data show CDR1 as MNHEY and CDR2 as SVGEGT. This CDR3 is 14 amino acids long. V lost 6 bases to trimming and J lost 7 bases; unmatched junction nucleotides: 8. The CDR3 bases are TGTGCCAGCAGCCCCACTGGGGAGGGCGGGGAGCTGTTTTTT. Translating gives CASSPTGEGGELFF.

The CDR3 loop is CASSDRGDRRPYEQYF. Written as DNA, the CDR3 is TGTGCCAGCAGTGATAGGGGGGACAGGAGACCCTACGAGCAGTACTTC. The rearrangement uses TRBV25-1 and TRBJ2-7; TRBD1 agrees at 8 bases. The junction had 9 bases not matched to a gene; V was cut back by 3 bases and J by 2 bases. There are 16 residues in the CDR3. Germline-derived CDR1 and CDR2 are MGHDK and SYGVNS.

This clone was seen many times. This sequence joins TRBV27 and TRBJ2-5; D unresolved. CDR1 MNHEY and CDR2 SMNVEV come from the germline V gene (reference sequence). The germline V and J ends were trimmed by 2 bases and 4 bases, with 2 bases remaining between them. The CDR3 totals 11 residues. The CDR3 protein is CASSLGETQYF. The CDR3 bases are TGTGCCAGCAGTTTAGGAGAGACCCAGTACTTC.

Within the sample, this clone is medium-sized (0.01 to 0.1%). The V and J genes are TRBV19 and TRBJ1-5, with 8 bases fitting TRBD1. The V and J ends lost 7 bases and 0 bases, in that order; junction bases with no gene match: 8. The V gene's germline CDR1 is LNHDA and CDR2 SQIVND (reference sequence). The CDR3 sequence is 16 residues long. The CDR3 loop reads CASTKTGAYSNQPQHF. DNA of the CDR3: TGTGCCAGTACCAAGACAGGGGCCTATAGCAATCAGCCCCAGCATTTT. The whole variable domain, remainder taken from reference TRBV19 and TRBJ1-5, is DGGITQSPKYLFRKEGQNVTLSCEQNLNHDAMYWYRQDPGQGLRLIYYSQIVNDFQKGDIAEGYSVSREKKESFPLTVTSAQKNPTAFYLCASTKTGAYSNQPQHFGDGTRLSIL.

This clone has a count of ten or more. The rearrangement links TRBV6-1 to TRBJ2-7; 10 bases are shared with TRBD1. The CDR3 consists of 15 residues. The J segment lost 5 bases and the V segment lost 7 bases, leaving 11 bases of the junction unmatched. Looked up from germline, CDR1 is MNHNS and CDR2 is SASEGT. The CDR3 protein is CASTPRQGARDEQYF. Here the CDR3 DNA reads TGTGCCAGCACACCTAGACAGGGGGCTCGGGACGAGCAGTACTTC.

This clone was seen just once. V is TRBV9 and J is TRBJ2-3, with 7 bases that match TRBD2. The V segment lost 0 bases and the J segment 9 bases; nucleotides outside the gene matches: 13. The CDR3 extends over 16 amino acids. CDR1 is SGDLS and CDR2 is YYNGEE in the germline V gene. Here the CDR3 reads CASSVVASGAVLTQYF. The CDR3 DNA follows: TGTGCCAGCAGCGTAGTGGCTAGCGGCGCCGTTTTGACGCAGTATTTT.

The CDR3 nucleotides are TGTGCCAGCAGCCAAGGGGAACGGGACAGTGCCTACGAGCAGTACTTC. This translates into CASSQGERDSAYEQYF. The chain is built from TRBV4-2 and TRBJ2-7, with 7 nucleotides matching TRBD1. Germline loops: CDR1 LGHNA, CDR2 YNFKEQ. V was clipped by 1 base and J by 2 bases; unmatched bases: 8. This CDR3 has 16 amino acids.

This clone was observed a handful of times. J is TRBJ2-7 and V is TRBV19; no definite D call. The germline V gene encodes CDR1 LNHDA and CDR2 SQIVND (reference sequence). Between the trimmed V and J ends, which lost 1 base and 13 bases, there was a span of 20 bases. The CDR3 sequence is 14 residues long. The CDR3 protein is CASSIAPQSYDHYF. In DNA form, the CDR3 reads TGTGCCAGTAGTATAGCACCCCAGTCCTACGATCATTACTTC.

This clone was recorded many times. This chain links TRBV2 with TRBJ2-7, with 10 bases lining up with TRBD2. The CDR3 consists of 14 residues. The V gene end was trimmed by 11 bases and the J gene end by 5 bases; junction bases not matched to a gene: 12. Per germline, CDR1 SNHLY and CDR2 FYNNEI. CDR3 DNA sequence: TGTGCCGGGAGAACCGGGACTAGCGACCACGAGCAGTACTTC. Its protein product is CAGRTGTSDHEQYF.

This clone appeared a few times. The chain couples TRBV24-1 to TRBJ2-7, with unresolved D. Germline V gene lookup returns CDR1 KGHDR and CDR2 SFDVKD. CDR3 size: 13 residues. Trimming removed 3 bases from V and 12 bases from J, with 17 bases in between. The CDR3 sequence is CATSDTPGSRRYF. The CDR3 DNA is TGTGCCACCAGTGATACTCCGGGCAGTCGTCGGTACTTC.

This clone was detected only a few times. This chain uses TRBV10-1 with TRBJ2-7; D remains unclear. The germline V gene has CDR1 WNHNN and CDR2 SYGVQD (reference sequence). Trimming removed 5 bases from V and 0 bases from J, with 8 bases in between. This CDR3 is 13 amino acids long. The CDR3 loop reads CASSLDLSYEQYF. CDR3 DNA sequence: TGCGCCAGCAGTCTGGACCTCTCCTACGAGCAGTACTTC.

This clone was recorded a few times. The chain employs TRBV11-2 and TRBJ2-5, with TRBD1 as a possible D gene (5 bases). The V gene lost 6 bases and the J gene lost 5 bases, with 16 bases spanning the gap. The germline CDR1 and CDR2 sequences are SGHAT and FQNNGV. This CDR3 is built from 14 residues. CDR3 DNA: TGTGCCAGCAGGACTTCGGACATTAAGGAGACCCAGTACTTC. Its protein is CASRTSDIKETQYF.

This clone was counted ten times or more. The chain has TRBV6-5 and TRBJ2-5; D unclear. Germline V gene data show CDR1 as MNHEY and CDR2 as SVGAGI. V was shortened by 0 bases and J by 2 bases, with 10 bases between the two germline ends. The CDR3 covers 15 residues. CDR3 protein: CASSYSFEKQETQYF. The CDR3 coding sequence is TGTGCCAGCAGTTACTCATTCGAGAAACAAGAGACCCAGTACTTC.